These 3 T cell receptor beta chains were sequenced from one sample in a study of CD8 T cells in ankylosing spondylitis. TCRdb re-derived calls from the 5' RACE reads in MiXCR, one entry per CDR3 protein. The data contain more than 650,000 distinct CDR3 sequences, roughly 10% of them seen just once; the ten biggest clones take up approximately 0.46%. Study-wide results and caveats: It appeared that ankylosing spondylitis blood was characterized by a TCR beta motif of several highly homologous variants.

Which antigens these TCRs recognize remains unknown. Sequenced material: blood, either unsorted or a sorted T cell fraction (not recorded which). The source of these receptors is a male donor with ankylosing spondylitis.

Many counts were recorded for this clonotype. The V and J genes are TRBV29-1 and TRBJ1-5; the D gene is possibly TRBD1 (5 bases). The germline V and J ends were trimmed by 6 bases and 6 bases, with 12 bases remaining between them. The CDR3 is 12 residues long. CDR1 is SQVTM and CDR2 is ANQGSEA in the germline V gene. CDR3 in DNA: TGCAGCGTCGGGGGTCCCGGTCAGCCCCAGCATTTT. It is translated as CSVGGPGQPQHF. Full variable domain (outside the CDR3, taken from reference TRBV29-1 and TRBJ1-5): SAVISQKPSRDICQRGTSLTIQCQVDSQVTMMFWYRQQPGQSLTLIATANQGSEATYESGFVIDKFPISRPNLTFSTLTVSNMSPEDSSIYLCSVGGPGQPQHFGDGTRLSIL.

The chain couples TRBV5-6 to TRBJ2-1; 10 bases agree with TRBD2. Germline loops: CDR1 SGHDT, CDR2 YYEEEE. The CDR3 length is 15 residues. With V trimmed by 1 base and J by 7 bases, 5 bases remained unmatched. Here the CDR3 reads CASSLMGTSVNEQFF. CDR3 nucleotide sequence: TGTGCCAGCAGCTTGATGGGGACTAGCGTGAATGAGCAGTTCTTC.

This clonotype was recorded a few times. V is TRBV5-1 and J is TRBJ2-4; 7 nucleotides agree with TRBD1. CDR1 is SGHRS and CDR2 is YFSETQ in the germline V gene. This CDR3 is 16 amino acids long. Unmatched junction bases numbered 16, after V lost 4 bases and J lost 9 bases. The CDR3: CASSPPELTGTGIQYF. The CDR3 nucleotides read TGCGCCAGCAGCCCCCCCGAATTGACAGGGACGGGCATTCAGTACTTC.